This TCR beta chain originates from a study of blood T cell repertoires in COVID-19. The wider study: PBMCs, B-cell-depleted T cells, or T cells were the source of the cDNA or gDNA that made up the material.

In the authors' methods: Amplification from reference gene primers served as the basis for estimated nucleated cell counts. Sequenced by immunoSEQ multiplex PCR; TCRdb stores in-frame clones only, minus some. Clonal size and the V and J genes are those of that table, whereas D and trimming came from the DNA. This repertoire shows 200,000 to 250,000 clones, about 84% found once; its top ten account for more than 9%. This CDR3 has 14 residues. Per the germline V gene, CDR1 is LGHDT and CDR2 is YNNKEL (reference sequence). The ends were cut back, 4 bases at V and 2 bases at J, with 11 bases in the middle.

This sequence originates from a man older than 75 with acute or convalescent COVID-19. The specimen was peripheral blood. The rearrangement links TRBV3-1 (or the pseudogene TRBV3-2) to TRBJ2-5, with D possibly matching TRBD2 (5 bases). CDR3 DNA: TGTGCCAGCAGCCCCCTGAGCGGTCAAGAGACCCAGTACTTC. It is translated as CASSPLSGQETQYF.